The 21 T cell receptor beta chains below come from one sample, sequenced in a study of cytomegalovirus exposure and HLA in healthy donors. PCR employed 60 Vbeta and 13 Jbeta primers. Clones were read by immunoSEQ multiplex PCR, and TCRdb kept only the in-frame ones, dropping some. The sample has about 200,000 clones, about two thirds seen once. Sequenced material: PBMCs. These receptors were collected from a man between 35 and 55 years old in good health and CMV-seropositive.

V usage is TRBV6-1 and J usage is TRBJ1-1; tentative D call: TRBD1 (5 bases). CDR1 and CDR2 (germline): MNHNS, SASEGT. Trimming took off 6 bases at V and 7 bases at J, with 15 bases between the two ends. The CDR3 totals 13 residues. The CDR3 DNA reads TGTGCCAGCAGAGCCCCGGGACTCCATGAAGCTTTCTTT. Translating gives CASRAPGLHEAFF.

The chain links TRBV6-6 to TRBJ2-7; 7 bases agree with TRBD1. The germline V gene encodes CDR1 MNHNY and CDR2 SVGAGI (reference sequence). V lost 2 bases and J lost 3; bases outside the gene matches: 4. This CDR3 contains 14 residues. The CDR3 loop is CASSYGTDNYEQYF. The CDR3 bases are TGTGCCAGCAGTTACGGGACAGACAACTACGAGCAGTACTTC.

DNA for the CDR3: TGCGCCAGCAGCTTGAACGGGGGATCTGGAAACACCATATATTTT. Its protein product is CASSLNGGSGNTIYF. The chain couples TRBV5-1 to TRBJ1-3; tentative D call: TRBD1 (5 bases). The CDR3 totals 15 residues. Per the germline V gene, CDR1 is SGHRS and CDR2 is YFSETQ. V lost 1 base to trimming and J lost 1 base, with 9 bases between them.

The chain recombines TRBV19 with TRBJ1-1; 8 nucleotides match TRBD1. The trim removed 5 bases at V and 3 bases at J, leaving 2 bases unmatched. The CDR3 length is 13 residues. The germline V gene has CDR1 LNHDA and CDR2 SQIVND (reference sequence). This CDR3 is CASSLTGDTEAFF. The CDR3 nucleotides are TGTGCCAGTAGTTTGACAGGGGACACTGAAGCTTTCTTT.

The chain links TRBV11-2 to TRBJ1-2; maybe TRBD1 (5 bases). With 3 bases removed from V and 8 bases from J, the gap between germline ends came to 10 bases. The CDR3 length is 12 residues. Germline-derived CDR1 and CDR2 are SGHAT and FQNNGV. DNA of the CDR3: TGTGCCAGCAGCTTTAGGCAGGGAGGCTACACCTTC. It codes for CASSFRQGGYTF.

The V and J genes are TRBV27 and TRBJ2-3, with D uncertain. Trimming shortened V by 6 bases and J by 0 bases, and 7 bases separated the two germline ends. Germline V gene data show CDR1 as MNHEY and CDR2 as SMNVEV (reference sequence). The CDR3 is 13 amino acids. The CDR3 nucleotides are TGTGCCAGCAGCTACCGAAGCACAGATACGCAGTATTTT. Its translation is CASSYRSTDTQYF.

The rearrangement joins TRBV2 to TRBJ2-2; D is possibly TRBD1 (5 bases). The CDR3 length is 15 residues. Germline V gene lookup returns CDR1 SNHLY and CDR2 FYNNEI. V was pared by 2 bases and J by 6 bases, with 13 bases between. For the CDR3, the DNA is TGTGCCAGCAGTGAATCCAGGGATGCTGCCGGGGAGCTGTTTTTT. Protein sequence: CASSESRDAAGELFF.

This rearrangement joins TRBV5-1 to TRBJ2-3; 10 bases match TRBD2. V lost 2 bases, J lost 6 bases, and 3 bases stayed unmatched. The CDR3 has 14 amino acids. The germline CDR1 and CDR2 sequences are SGHRS and YFSETQ. This chain's CDR3 is CASSLAGGQDTQYF. The CDR3 region has the DNA TGCGCCAGCAGCTTAGCGGGGGGGCAGGATACGCAGTATTTT.

V is TRBV19 and J is TRBJ1-4; TRBD1 is a possible D gene (5 bases). V was cut by 4 bases and J by 8 bases, with 17 bases left in between. Germline V CDR1 and CDR2: LNHDA, SQIVND (reference sequence). This CDR3 has 15 amino acids. DNA for the CDR3: TGTGCCAGTAGTACTTCAACGGGGGTCCGGGAAAAACTGTTTTTT. Protein: CASSTSTGVREKLFF.

V usage is TRBV11-2 and J usage is TRBJ2-5; D is uncertain. The CDR3 consists of 12 residues. Germline CDR1 reads SGHAT; CDR2 reads FQNNGV. Trimming took off 5 bases at V and 5 bases at J, with 9 bases between the two ends. This chain's CDR3 is CASSHFVETQYF. CDR3 nucleotide sequence: TGTGCCAGCAGCCATTTTGTGGAGACCCAGTACTTC.

The chain joins TRBV18 to TRBJ2-6; a weak D match, TRBD1 (6 bases). The CDR3 length is 16 residues. The V end lost 2 bases, the J end lost 1 base, and 9 bases lay between the germline ends. In germline, CDR1 is KGHSH, CDR2 LQKENI. The CDR3 coding sequence is TGTGCCAGCTCACCAAACAGGGAGTCTGGGGCCAACGTCCTGACTTTC. This codes for CASSPNRESGANVLTF. The whole variable domain, remainder taken from reference TRBV18 and TRBJ2-6, is NAGVMQNPRHLVRRRGQEARLRCSPMKGHSHVYWYRQLPEEGLKFMVYLQKENIIDESGMPKERFSAEFPKEGPSILRIQQVVRGDSAAYFCASSPNRESGANVLTFGAGSRLTVL.

The chain links TRBV28 to TRBJ1-5; the D is unclear. This CDR3 spans 15 amino acids. The V gene lost 1 base and the J gene lost 6 bases, with 13 bases spanning the gap. Germline V gene lookup returns CDR1 MDHEN and CDR2 SYDVKM. The CDR3 protein is CASSLLAAGGQPQHF. CDR3 DNA: TGTGCCAGCAGTTTATTGGCCGCGGGCGGTCAGCCCCAGCATTTT.

V usage is TRBV11-2 and J usage is TRBJ2-7; no clear D. CDR3 length equals 13 residues. CDR1 is SGHAT, CDR2 FQNNGV, per germline. V gave up 5 bases and J gave up 0 bases, with 8 bases separating them. The DNA for the CDR3 is TGTGCCAGCAGCCTCGCGGCCTCCTACGAGCAGTACTTC. As protein: CASSLAASYEQYF.

The genes are TRBV28 and TRBJ1-2; D may be TRBD1 (5 bases). Trimming left V 3 bases short and J 8 bases short, with 13 bases between. The germline gives CDR1 MDHEN, CDR2 SYDVKM. The CDR3 spans 13 residues. CDR3 sequence: CASSLGGGLGYTF. Written as DNA, the CDR3 is TGTGCCAGCAGTTTGGGCGGGGGGTTAGGCTACACCTTC.

The chain links TRBV7-3 to TRBJ2-7; D is possibly TRBD2 (6 bases). Trimming left V 1 base short and J 4 bases short, with 14 bases between. The CDR3 spans 15 residues. Germline V lookup: CDR1 SGHTA, CDR2 FQGTGA. CDR3: CASSLRRGDTYEQYF. The CDR3 DNA is TGTGCCAGCAGCTTAAGGAGGGGCGATACGTACGAGCAGTACTTC. Based on the CDR3 plus reference TRBV7-3 and TRBJ2-7, the full variable domain is GAGVSQTPSNKVTEKGKYVELRCDPISGHTALYWYRQSLGQGPEFLIYFQGTGAADDSGLPNDRFFAVRPEGSVSTLKIQRTERGDSAVYLCASSLRRGDTYEQYFGPGTRLTVT.

The chain recombines TRBV19 with TRBJ1-1, with D perhaps matching TRBD1 (5 bases). The CDR3 extends over 14 amino acids. CDR1 and CDR2 (germline): LNHDA, SQIVND (reference sequence). Trimming stripped 2 bases from V and 6 bases from J, with 13 bases between. This chain's CDR3 is CASSIRQLGPEAFF. The CDR3, as DNA: TGTGCCAGTAGTATAAGACAGCTCGGCCCTGAAGCTTTCTTT.

The chain carries TRBV19 and TRBJ2-6, with TRBD1 as a possible D gene (7 bases). Germline CDR1 LNHDA, CDR2 SQIVND (reference sequence). The CDR3 extends over 17 amino acids. Trimming took 4 bases from V and 4 from J, leaving 17 bases between them. CDR3 sequence reads: CASSNRGLQSGANVLTF. The CDR3 nucleotides read TGTGCCAGTAGTAACAGGGGACTCCAGTCCGGGGCCAACGTCCTGACTTTC.

This clone has just a few counts. This sequence joins TRBV6-1 and TRBJ2-1; 7 bases are a match to TRBD1. The CDR3 is made up of 15 amino acids. Looked up from germline, CDR1 is MNHNS and CDR2 is SASEGT. The V segment lost 5 bases and the J segment 1 base; nucleotides outside the gene matches: 5. This CDR3 is CASSFDRESYNEQFF. CDR3 nucleotide sequence: TGTGCCAGCAGTTTCGACAGGGAGTCCTACAATGAGCAGTTCTTC.

The chain joins TRBV9 to TRBJ2-3; D is uncertain. The CDR3 length is 14 residues. The germline gives CDR1 SGDLS, CDR2 YYNGEE. Trimming shortened V by 4 bases and J by 4 bases, and 13 bases separated the two germline ends. The DNA for the CDR3 is TGTGCCAGCAGCCCCCGCCTAGGAGCAGATACGCAGTATTTT. It encodes CASSPRLGADTQYF. Full variable domain (missing parts from reference TRBV9 and TRBJ2-3): DSGVTQTPKHLITATGQRVTLRCSPRSGDLSVYWYQQSLDQGLQFLIQYYNGEERAKGNILERFSAQQFPDLHSELNLSSLELGDSALYFCASSPRLGADTQYFGPGTRLTVL.

This chain connects TRBV19 to TRBJ1-1, with D maybe TRBD1 (5 bases). Germline lookup yields CDR1 LNHDA and CDR2 SQIVND (reference sequence). The CDR3 extends over 17 amino acids. V was cut by 10 bases and J by 4 bases, with 28 bases left in between. CDR3 sequence: CATPTGEGPRRSTEAFF. The CDR3 nucleotides read TGTGCCACCCCGACTGGGGAGGGGCCCCGAAGGAGCACTGAAGCTTTCTTT.

The genes are TRBV19 and TRBJ2-7; weak D call: TRBD1 (5 bases). Trimming removed 7 bases at V and 6 bases at J, with 13 bases between. The CDR3 sequence is 12 residues long. CDR1 and CDR2 (germline): LNHDA, SQIVND (reference sequence). CDR3 nucleotide sequence: TGTGCCAGTAACTATAGGGGTGGCGAGCAGTACTTC. Protein: CASNYRGGEQYF.